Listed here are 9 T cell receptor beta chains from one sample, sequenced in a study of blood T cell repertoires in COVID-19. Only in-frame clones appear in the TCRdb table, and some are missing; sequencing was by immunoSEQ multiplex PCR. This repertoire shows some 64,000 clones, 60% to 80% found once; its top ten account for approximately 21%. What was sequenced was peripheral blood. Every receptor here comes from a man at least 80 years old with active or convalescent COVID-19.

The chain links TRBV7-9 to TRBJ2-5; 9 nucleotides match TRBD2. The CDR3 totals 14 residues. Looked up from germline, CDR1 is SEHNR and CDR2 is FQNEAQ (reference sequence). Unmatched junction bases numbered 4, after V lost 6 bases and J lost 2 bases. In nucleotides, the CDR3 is TGTGCCAGCAGAGCCAGCGGGGGGCAAGAGACCCAGTACTTC. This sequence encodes CASRASGGQETQYF. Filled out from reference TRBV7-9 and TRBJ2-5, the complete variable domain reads DTGVSQNPRHKITKRGQNVTFRCDPISEHNRLYWYRQTLGQGPEFLTYFQNEAQLEKSRLLSDRFSAERPKGSFSTLEIQRTEQGDSAMYLCASRASGGQETQYFGPGTRLLVL.

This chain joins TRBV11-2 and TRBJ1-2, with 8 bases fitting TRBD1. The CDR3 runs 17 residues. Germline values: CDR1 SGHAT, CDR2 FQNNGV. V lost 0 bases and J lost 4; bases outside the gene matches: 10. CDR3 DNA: TGTGCCAGCAGCTTAGATCTATTGGGACAGGCCATCTATGGCTACACCTTC. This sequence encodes CASSLDLLGQAIYGYTF.

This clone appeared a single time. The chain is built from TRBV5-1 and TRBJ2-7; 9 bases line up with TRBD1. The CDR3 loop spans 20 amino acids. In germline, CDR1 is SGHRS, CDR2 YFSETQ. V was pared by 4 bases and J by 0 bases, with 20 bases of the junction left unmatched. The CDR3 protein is CASSKFPGTGFSVTSYEQYF. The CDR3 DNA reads TGCGCCAGCAGCAAGTTTCCCGGGACAGGGTTTTCTGTGACCTCCTACGAGCAGTACTTC.

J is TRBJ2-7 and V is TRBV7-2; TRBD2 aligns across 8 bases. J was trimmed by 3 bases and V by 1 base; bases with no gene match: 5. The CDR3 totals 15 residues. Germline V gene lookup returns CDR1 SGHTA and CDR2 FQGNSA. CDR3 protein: CASSLDSSGYYEQYF. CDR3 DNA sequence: TGTGCCAGCAGCTTAGATTCTAGCGGGTACTACGAGCAGTACTTC.

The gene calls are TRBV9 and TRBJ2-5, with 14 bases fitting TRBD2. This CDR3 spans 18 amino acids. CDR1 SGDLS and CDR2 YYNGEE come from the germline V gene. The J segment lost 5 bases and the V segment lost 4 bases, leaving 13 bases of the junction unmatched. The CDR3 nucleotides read TGTGCCAGCAGCCCGGGGACTAGCGGGAGACGTGGTGGGGAGACCCAGTACTTC. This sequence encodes CASSPGTSGRRGGETQYF.

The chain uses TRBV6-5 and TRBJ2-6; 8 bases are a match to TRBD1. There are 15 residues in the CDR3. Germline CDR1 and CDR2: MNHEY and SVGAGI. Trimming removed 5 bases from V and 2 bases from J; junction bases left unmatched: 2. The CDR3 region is CASSRTGPGANVLTF. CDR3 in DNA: TGTGCCAGCAGTAGGACAGGGCCTGGGGCCAACGTCCTGACTTTC.

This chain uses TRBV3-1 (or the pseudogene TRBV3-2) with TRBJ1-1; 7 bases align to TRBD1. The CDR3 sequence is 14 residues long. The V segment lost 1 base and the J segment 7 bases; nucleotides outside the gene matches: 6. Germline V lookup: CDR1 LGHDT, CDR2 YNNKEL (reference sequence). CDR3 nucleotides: TGTGCCAGCAGCCAAGCCTCAGGGGGTGGTGAAGCTTTCTTT. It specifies CASSQASGGGEAFF.

CDR3 DNA sequence: TGTGCCAGCTCTAGCGTGGCCACAGACGAGCAGTACTTC. This translates into CASSSVATDEQYF. This chain connects TRBV18 to TRBJ2-7, with D maybe TRBD2 (5 bases). The germline V gene has CDR1 KGHSH and CDR2 LQKENI. The CDR3 is 13 residues long. Trimming pared 6 bases from V and 5 bases from J, leaving 14 bases between.

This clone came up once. The CDR3 loop reads CASSAESRLNEQFF. The CDR3 DNA is TGTGCCAGCAGTGCGGAGAGCCGTCTCAATGAGCAGTTCTTC. The V gene is TRBV2, the J gene TRBJ2-1, with D uncertain. From germline, CDR1 is SNHLY and CDR2 FYNNEI. The CDR3 has 14 residues. The V end was cut by 4 bases, the J end by 6 bases, with 13 bases between.